The 21 T cell receptor beta chains presented below share a single source sample, sequenced in a study of cytomegalovirus exposure and HLA in healthy donors. Only in-frame clones appear in the TCRdb table, and some are missing; sequencing was by immunoSEQ multiplex PCR. This table has hundreds of thousands of clones, approximately 90% appearing once. Sequencing was done on a sample of PBMCs. The receptor source for this set is a woman aged 18-30 years in good health and CMV-seronegative.

The chain uses TRBV6-6 and TRBJ1-1, with D possibly matching TRBD1 (5 bases). Germline V lookup: CDR1 MNHNY, CDR2 SVGAGI (reference sequence). Trimming left V 8 bases short and J 4 bases short, with 20 bases between. The CDR3 contains 15 residues. The CDR3 loop reads CASLGTVAGVTEAFF. CDR3 DNA sequence: TGTGCCAGCCTTGGGACTGTGGCGGGGGTCACTGAAGCTTTCTTT.

The V gene is TRBV21-1, the J gene TRBJ1-6; the D call TRBD1 from the table was never checked on the DNA. TRBV21-1 counts as a pseudogene. There are 15 residues in the CDR3. The CDR3 DNA reads as TGTGCCAGCAAGAGGACAGGGCGACATAATTCACCCCTCCACTTT. Protein product: CASKRTGRHNSPLHF.

This clone is a singleton in its sample. The chain uses TRBV6-1 and TRBJ2-1, with a tentative D call TRBD2 (5 bases). Germline V gene data show CDR1 as MNHNS and CDR2 as SASEGT. Trimming left V 0 bases short and J 8 bases short, with 11 bases between. The CDR3 is 14 residues long. The CDR3 loop reads CASSEARERDEQFF. The CDR3, as DNA: TGTGCCAGCAGTGAAGCGAGGGAGAGGGATGAGCAGTTCTTC.

The chain uses TRBV4-1 and TRBJ1-5; the D gene is possibly TRBD1 (6 bases). V dropped 4 bases and J dropped 7 bases, with 14 bases sitting between them. Germline CDR1 is MGHRA and CDR2 is YSYEKL. The CDR3 has 14 amino acids. The DNA of the CDR3 is TGCGCCAGCAGCCCCCGACAGGTGGAGCAGCCCCAGCATTTT. Its protein product is CASSPRQVEQPQHF.

The chain combines TRBV7-9 with TRBJ1-1, with D possibly TRBD1 on 5 matching bases. Trimming cost V 4 bases and J 0 bases, with 15 bases left between them. CDR3 size: 16 residues. CDR1 and CDR2 from the germline V gene are SEHNR and FQNEAQ (reference sequence). The CDR3 sequence is CASSSSGGTVNTEAFF. DNA of the CDR3: TGTGCCAGCAGCTCAAGCGGAGGGACGGTGAACACTGAAGCTTTCTTT.

The chain uses TRBV7-2 and TRBJ2-1; D gene uncertain. Germline V gene sequence: CDR1 SGHTA, CDR2 FQGNSA. This CDR3 region has 12 residues. Trimming removed 3 bases at V and 8 bases at J, with 8 bases between. The CDR3: CASSFLFYEQFF. CDR3 coding DNA: TGTGCCAGCAGCTTTCTATTTTATGAGCAGTTCTTC.

The chain carries TRBV30 and TRBJ2-7; D is possibly TRBD1 (6 bases). Germline loops: CDR1 GTSNPN, CDR2 SVGIG (reference sequence). V lost 3 bases to trimming and J lost 3 bases, with 12 bases between them. CDR3 size: 13 residues. The CDR3 loop is CAWSYGQLYEQYF. The CDR3 DNA follows: TGTGCCTGGAGCTATGGACAGCTCTACGAGCAGTACTTC.

The V and J genes are TRBV28 and TRBJ1-4, with 7 positions matching TRBD1. Germline CDR1 reads MDHEN; CDR2 reads SYDVKM. The V gene end was trimmed by 7 bases and the J gene end by 5 bases; junction bases not matched to a gene: 1. This CDR3 is 12 amino acids long. The CDR3 spells CASKQGNEKLFF. The CDR3 nucleotides are TGTGCCAGCAAACAGGGGAATGAAAAACTGTTTTTT.

The count of this clone is one. The genes are TRBV28 and TRBJ1-5; perhaps TRBD1 as D (5 bases). The CDR3 covers 17 residues. V lost 2 bases, J lost 0 bases, and 14 bases lay in between. Germline V gives CDR1 MDHEN, CDR2 SYDVKM. The CDR3 nucleotides read TGTGCCAGCAGTTTAACGTCGGGGGACTATAGCAATCAGCCCCAGCATTTT. This codes for CASSLTSGDYSNQPQHF.

This chain connects TRBV27 to TRBJ2-2, with D unresolved. The CDR3 is 16 residues long. Trimming pared 4 bases from V and 6 bases from J, leaving 18 bases between. The V gene's germline CDR1 is MNHEY and CDR2 SMNVEV (reference sequence). CDR3 DNA sequence: TGTGCCAGCAGTTATCGAGCGAACTTAAACGCCGGGGAGCTGTTTTTT. Encoded protein: CASSYRANLNAGELFF.

The rearrangement uses TRBV13 and TRBJ2-7; 7 positions match TRBD2. Per the germline V gene, CDR1 is PRHDT and CDR2 is FYEKMQ (reference sequence). J was trimmed by 1 base and V by 4 bases; bases with no gene match: 10. The CDR3 is 16 amino acids. The DNA for the CDR3 is TGTGCCAGCAGCTCCATGGAGGCCGGGGGGTCCTACGAGCAGTACTTC. Amino acids: CASSSMEAGGSYEQYF.

This clone was counted once. V gene TRBV5-1 combines with J gene TRBJ2-3; D perhaps matches TRBD2 (5 bases). Germline V CDR1 and CDR2: SGHRS, YFSETQ. CDR3 length: 15 amino acids. V lost 2 bases, J lost 1 base, and 11 bases lay in between. CDR3 coding DNA: TGCGCCAGCAGCTTTGGCGGGTTCGGCACAGATACGCAGTATTTT. This gives the protein CASSFGGFGTDTQYF.

The genes are TRBV7-9 and TRBJ1-2; 7 nucleotides line up with TRBD1. CDR3 length: 14 residues. V was clipped by 3 bases and J by 3 bases; unmatched bases: 4. Germline CDR1 and CDR2: SEHNR and FQNEAQ (reference sequence). The CDR3 nucleotides are TGTGCCAGCAGCTTGACGACAGGGTACTATGGCTACACCTTC. As protein: CASSLTTGYYGYTF. Filled out from reference TRBV7-9 and TRBJ1-2, the complete variable domain reads DTGVSQNPRHKITKRGQNVTFRCDPISEHNRLYWYRQTLGQGPEFLTYFQNEAQLEKSRLLSDRFSAERPKGSFSTLEIQRTEQGDSAMYLCASSLTTGYYGYTFGSGTRLTVV.

This clone showed up just once. The V and J genes are TRBV7-2 and TRBJ1-1; 9 nucleotides line up with TRBD1. The CDR3 has 13 amino acids. Trimming took 5 bases from V and 8 from J; bases not matched to a gene: 6. CDR1 is SGHTA, CDR2 FQGNSA, per germline. Here the CDR3 reads CASSRDRAVEAFF. CDR3 in DNA: TGTGCCAGCAGCAGGGACAGGGCCGTCGAAGCTTTCTTT.

The J gene is TRBJ2-7, the V gene TRBV7-9, with D possibly matching TRBD2 (6 bases). Trimming stripped 7 bases from V and 0 bases from J, with 13 bases between. The CDR3 has 14 residues. In germline, CDR1 is SEHNR, CDR2 FQNEAQ (reference sequence). CDR3 sequence reads: CASNDGRSSYEQYF. The CDR3 DNA is TGTGCCAGCAATGACGGGAGAAGCTCCTACGAGCAGTACTTC.

Written as DNA, the CDR3 is TGTGCCAGCAGCTTGCGACAGGGGCATCGAGCCTCTGAAGCTTTCTTT. Translated: CASSLRQGHRASEAFF. This rearrangement joins TRBV5-6 to TRBJ1-1; 8 bases are shared with TRBD1. The CDR3 is 16 residues long. The trim removed 1 base at V and 6 bases at J, leaving 11 bases unmatched. Germline V gene sequence: CDR1 SGHDT, CDR2 YYEEEE.

This clone has only one observation. The chain has TRBV6-1 and TRBJ2-7; the D gene is possibly TRBD2 (7 bases). The V and J ends lost 3 bases and 6 bases respectively, with 27 bases between them. Looked up from germline, CDR1 is MNHNS and CDR2 is SASEGT. The CDR3 has 18 residues. The CDR3 coding sequence is TGTGCCAGCAGTGAGGACACCATACGGGGGGCGTCTGGACGCGAGCAGTACTTC. As protein: CASSEDTIRGASGREQYF.

CDR3 region: CASSYSPLAGHGELFF. The CDR3 DNA is TGTGCCAGCAGTTACTCGCCACTAGCGGGACACGGGGAGCTGTTTTTT. The rearrangement links TRBV6-5 to TRBJ2-2; 10 nucleotides align to TRBD2. In germline, CDR1 is MNHEY, CDR2 SVGAGI. CDR3 length: 16 amino acids. J was trimmed by 7 bases and V by 0 bases; bases with no gene match: 5.

The rearrangement links TRBV28 to TRBJ2-3, with 8 bases matching TRBD1. This CDR3 spans 15 amino acids. Germline CDR1 reads MDHEN; CDR2 reads SYDVKM. The trim removed 7 bases at V and 5 bases at J, leaving 11 bases unmatched. This chain's CDR3 is CASTRARGHVDTQYF. DNA for the CDR3: TGTGCCAGCACCAGGGCCAGGGGGCATGTAGATACGCAGTATTTT.

V gene TRBV9 combines with J gene TRBJ1-4, with 7 bases lining up with TRBD1. J was trimmed by 5 bases and V by 3 bases; bases with no gene match: 10. This CDR3 has 16 amino acids. The germline V gene encodes CDR1 SGDLS and CDR2 YYNGEE. CDR3 nucleotide sequence: TGTGCCAGCAGCGCGGGGGGGACAGCGAACAATGAAAAACTGTTTTTT. Residues: CASSAGGTANNEKLFF. The variable domain in full, completed from reference TRBV9 and TRBJ1-4, reads DSGVTQTPKHLITATGQRVTLRCSPRSGDLSVYWYQQSLDQGLQFLIQYYNGEERAKGNILERFSAQQFPDLHSELNLSSLELGDSALYFCASSAGGTANNEKLFFGSGTQLSVL.

The chain joins TRBV10-2 to TRBJ2-7, with D possibly being TRBD2 (7 bases). V lost 3 bases, J lost 3 bases, and 18 bases lay in between. This CDR3 contains 16 residues. Germline CDR1 reads WSHSY; CDR2 reads SAAADI. The CDR3 is CASSDEGGLLRYEQYF. CDR3 in DNA: TGCGCCAGCAGTGACGAGGGGGGGCTCCTCCGCTACGAGCAGTACTTC.